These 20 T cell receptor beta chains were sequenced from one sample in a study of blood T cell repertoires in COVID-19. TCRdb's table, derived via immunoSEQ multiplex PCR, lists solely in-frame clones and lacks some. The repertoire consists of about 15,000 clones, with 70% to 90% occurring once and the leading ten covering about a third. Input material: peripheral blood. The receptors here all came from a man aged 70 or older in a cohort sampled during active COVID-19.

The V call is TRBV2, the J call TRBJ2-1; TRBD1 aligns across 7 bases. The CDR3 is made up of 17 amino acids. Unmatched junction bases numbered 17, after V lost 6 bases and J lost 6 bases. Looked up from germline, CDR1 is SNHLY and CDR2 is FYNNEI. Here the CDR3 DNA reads TGTGCCAGCAGCCAACACCAAGCGAGGGGACAGATCAATGAGCAGTTCTTC. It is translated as CASSQHQARGQINEQFF.

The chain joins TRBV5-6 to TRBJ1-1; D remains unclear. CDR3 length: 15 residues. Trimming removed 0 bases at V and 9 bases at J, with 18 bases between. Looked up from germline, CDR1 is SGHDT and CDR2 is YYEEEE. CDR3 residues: CASSLARTAQGQAFF. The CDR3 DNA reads TGTGCCAGCAGCTTGGCCAGAACAGCCCAAGGCCAAGCTTTCTTT.

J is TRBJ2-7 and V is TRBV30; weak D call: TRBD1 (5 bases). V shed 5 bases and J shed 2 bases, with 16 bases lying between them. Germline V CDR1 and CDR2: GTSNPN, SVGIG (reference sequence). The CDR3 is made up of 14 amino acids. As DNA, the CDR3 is TGTGCCTGGGCCCCCTCAGGGATACCCTACGAGCAGTACTTC. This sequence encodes CAWAPSGIPYEQYF.

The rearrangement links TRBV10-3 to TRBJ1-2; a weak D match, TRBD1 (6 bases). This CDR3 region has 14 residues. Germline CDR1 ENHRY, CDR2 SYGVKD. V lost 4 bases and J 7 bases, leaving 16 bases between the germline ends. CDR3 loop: CAISGTGLGGGYTF. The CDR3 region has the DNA TGTGCCATCAGTGGGACCGGGCTAGGGGGTGGCTACACCTTC.

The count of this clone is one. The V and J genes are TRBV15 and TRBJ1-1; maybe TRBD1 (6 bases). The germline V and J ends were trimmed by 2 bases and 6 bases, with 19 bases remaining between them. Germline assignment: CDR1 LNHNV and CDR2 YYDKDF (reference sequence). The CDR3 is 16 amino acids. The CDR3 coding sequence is TGTGCCACCAGCAGAAAACAGGGATGGCGAATCTCTGAAGCTTTCTTT. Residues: CATSRKQGWRISEAFF.

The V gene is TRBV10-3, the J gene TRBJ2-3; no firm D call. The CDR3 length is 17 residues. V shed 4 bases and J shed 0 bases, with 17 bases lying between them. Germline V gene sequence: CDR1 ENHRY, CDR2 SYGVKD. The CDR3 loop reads CAISGPDLALSTDTQYF. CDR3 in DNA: TGTGCCATCAGTGGCCCCGATTTGGCCTTAAGCACAGATACGCAGTATTTT.

The chain's CDR3 is CASMASHEQYF. The DNA of the CDR3 is TGTGCCAGCATGGCTAGCCACGAGCAGTACTTC. V is TRBV12-3 or TRBV12-4 and J is TRBJ2-7, with TRBD2 as a possible D gene (5 bases). The length of the CDR3 is 11 residues. Trimming stripped 7 bases from V and 5 bases from J, with 9 bases between.

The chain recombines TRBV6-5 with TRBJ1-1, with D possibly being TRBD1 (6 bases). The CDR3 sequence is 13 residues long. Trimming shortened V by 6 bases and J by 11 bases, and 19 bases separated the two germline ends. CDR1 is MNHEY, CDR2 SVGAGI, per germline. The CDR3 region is CASSFPDSRQAFF. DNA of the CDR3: TGTGCCAGCAGCTTCCCGGACAGTCGTCAGGCTTTCTTT.

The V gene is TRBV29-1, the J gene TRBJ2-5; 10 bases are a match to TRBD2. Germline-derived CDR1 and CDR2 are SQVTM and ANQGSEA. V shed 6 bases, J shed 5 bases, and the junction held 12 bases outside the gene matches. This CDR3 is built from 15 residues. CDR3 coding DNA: TGCAGCGTAATCCCCCTAGCGGGAGTCCGTGAGACCCAGTACTTC. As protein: CSVIPLAGVRETQYF.

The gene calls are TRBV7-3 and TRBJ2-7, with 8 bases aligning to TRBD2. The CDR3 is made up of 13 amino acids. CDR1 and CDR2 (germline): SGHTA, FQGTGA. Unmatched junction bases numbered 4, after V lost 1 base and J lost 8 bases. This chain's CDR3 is CASSLNAGGKQYF. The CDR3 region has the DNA TGTGCCAGCAGCTTAAACGCGGGGGGCAAGCAGTACTTC.

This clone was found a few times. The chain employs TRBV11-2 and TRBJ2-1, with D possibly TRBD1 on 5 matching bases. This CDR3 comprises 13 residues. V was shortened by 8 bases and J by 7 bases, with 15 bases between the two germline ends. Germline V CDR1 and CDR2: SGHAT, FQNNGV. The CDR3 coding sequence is TGTGCCAGCGGGGCGTACATCTTGAATGAGCAGTTCTTC. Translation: CASGAYILNEQFF.

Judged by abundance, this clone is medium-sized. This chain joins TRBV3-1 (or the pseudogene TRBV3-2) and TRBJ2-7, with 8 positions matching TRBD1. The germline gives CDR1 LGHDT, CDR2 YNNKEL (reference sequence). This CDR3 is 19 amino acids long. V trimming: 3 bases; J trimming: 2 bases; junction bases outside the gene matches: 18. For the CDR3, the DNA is TGTGCCAGCAGCCACGGCCGGGACAGGACGCTATCCAATCCCTACGAGCAGTACTTC. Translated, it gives CASSHGRDRTLSNPYEQYF.

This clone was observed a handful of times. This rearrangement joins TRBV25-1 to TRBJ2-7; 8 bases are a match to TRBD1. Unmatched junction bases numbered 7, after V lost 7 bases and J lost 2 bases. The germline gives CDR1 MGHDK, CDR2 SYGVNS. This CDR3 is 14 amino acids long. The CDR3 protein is CASMTDRVPYEQYF. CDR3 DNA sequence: TGTGCCAGCATGACGGACAGGGTGCCCTACGAGCAGTACTTC.

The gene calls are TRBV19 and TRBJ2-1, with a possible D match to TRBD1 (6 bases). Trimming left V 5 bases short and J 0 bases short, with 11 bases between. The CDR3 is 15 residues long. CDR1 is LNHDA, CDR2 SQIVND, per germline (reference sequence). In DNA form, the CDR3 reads TGTGCCAGTAGTCCCCAGGGGAGCTCCTACAATGAGCAGTTCTTC. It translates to CASSPQGSSYNEQFF.

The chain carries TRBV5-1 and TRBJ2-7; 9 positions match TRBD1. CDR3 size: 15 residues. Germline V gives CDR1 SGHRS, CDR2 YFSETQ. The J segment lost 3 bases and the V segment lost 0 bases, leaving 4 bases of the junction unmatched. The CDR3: CASSLGGQGYYEQYF. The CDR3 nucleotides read TGCGCCAGCAGCTTGGGGGGACAGGGATACTACGAGCAGTACTTC.

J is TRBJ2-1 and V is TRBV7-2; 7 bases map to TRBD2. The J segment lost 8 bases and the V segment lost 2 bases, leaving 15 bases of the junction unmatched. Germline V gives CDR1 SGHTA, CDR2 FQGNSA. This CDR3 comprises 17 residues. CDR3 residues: CASSLQVASGLEDEQFF. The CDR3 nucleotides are TGTGCCAGCAGCTTACAAGTGGCTAGCGGTTTAGAGGATGAGCAGTTCTTC.

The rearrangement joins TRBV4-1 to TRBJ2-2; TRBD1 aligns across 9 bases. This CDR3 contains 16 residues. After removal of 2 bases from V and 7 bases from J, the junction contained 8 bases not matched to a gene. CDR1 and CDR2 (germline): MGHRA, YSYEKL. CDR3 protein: CASSQPDRGEIGELFF. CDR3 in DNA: TGCGCCAGCAGCCAACCGGACAGGGGAGAAATCGGGGAGCTGTTTTTT.

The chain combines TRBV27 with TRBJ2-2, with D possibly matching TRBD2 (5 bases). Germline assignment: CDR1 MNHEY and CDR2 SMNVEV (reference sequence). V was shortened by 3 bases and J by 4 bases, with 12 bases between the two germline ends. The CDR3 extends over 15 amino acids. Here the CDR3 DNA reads TGTGCCAGCAGTTTCCCGCGGGTGAGCACCGGGGAGCTGTTTTTT. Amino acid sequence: CASSFPRVSTGELFF.

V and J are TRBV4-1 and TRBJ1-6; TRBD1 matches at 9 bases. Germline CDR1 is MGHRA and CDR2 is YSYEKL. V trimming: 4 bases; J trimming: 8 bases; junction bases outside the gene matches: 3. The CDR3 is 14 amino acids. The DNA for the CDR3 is TGCGCCAGCAGCCTTAGGACAGGGGATTCACCCCTCCACTTT. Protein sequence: CASSLRTGDSPLHF.

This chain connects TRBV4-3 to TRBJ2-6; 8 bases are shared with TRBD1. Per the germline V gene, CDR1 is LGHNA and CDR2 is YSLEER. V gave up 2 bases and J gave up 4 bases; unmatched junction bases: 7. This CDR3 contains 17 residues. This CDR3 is CASSQTATGAGANVLTF. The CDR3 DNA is TGCGCCAGCAGCCAAACTGCGACAGGGGCCGGGGCCAACGTCCTGACTTTC.